Below, 31 T cell receptor beta chains from the same sample are listed, as sequenced in a study of blood T cells in healthy people across ages (dated by TCRdb to between 2015 and 2016). The library came from 5' RACE. Sequenced using an Illumina HiSeq 2500. The second PCR ran for about 7 to 11 cycles and used a J-beta primer mix along with a sample-barcoded 5' primer. The public reads were quality trimmed at Q25 with fastp and then assembled into clones with MiXCR by TCRdb, keeping productive beta chains. Here each entry gathers all rows of one CDR3 protein and keeps the most common genes and DNA. This sample holds 750,000 to 950,000 distinct CDR3 sequences; 25% to 30% were observed only once. Roughly 10% of the sample belongs to the ten largest clones. The same sample was also used in a study of T cells of mothers and their children.

Sequences were obtained from blood. These receptors all stem from a woman in her forties in good health.

The chain employs TRBV28 and TRBJ1-6; unclear D gene. Per the germline V gene, CDR1 is MDHEN and CDR2 is SYDVKM. The CDR3 is 14 amino acids. V was trimmed by 3 bases and J by 14 bases, leaving 17 bases between them. CDR3 amino acids: CASSFSLDGGALHF. In nucleotides, the CDR3 is TGTGCCAGCAGTTTTTCATTAGACGGCGGTGCCCTCCACTTT.

For this clonotype: A much larger clone lies one base from this, so it may be a read error. The chain carries TRBV6-5 and TRBJ2-5; TRBD1 might be the D (5 bases). This CDR3 spans 14 amino acids. Germline CDR1 is MNHEY and CDR2 is SVGAGI. For the CDR3, the DNA is TGTGCCGGCAGCCGGCGACAGCTCCAAGAGACCCAGTACTTC. It codes for CAGSRRQLQETQYF.

Many counts were recorded for this clonotype. This chain joins TRBV27 and TRBJ2-5; maybe TRBD2 (6 bases). Germline loops: CDR1 MNHEY, CDR2 SMNVEV (reference sequence). V shed 6 bases and J shed 5 bases, with 13 bases lying between them. The CDR3 extends over 13 amino acids. CDR3: CASSWGLAETQYF. In nucleotides, the CDR3 is TGTGCCAGCAGCTGGGGACTTGCGGAGACCCAGTACTTC.

This clonotype was seen many times. The chain has TRBV7-2 and TRBJ1-3, with D hard to call. The CDR3 has 15 amino acids. The germline V gene has CDR1 SGHTA and CDR2 FQGNSA. V was cut by 4 bases and J by 0 bases, with 10 bases left in between. As DNA, the CDR3 is TGTGCCAGCAGCTCCTATTCTCTCTCTGGAAACACCATATATTTT. Encoded protein: CASSSYSLSGNTIYF. Full variable domain (missing parts from reference TRBV7-2 and TRBJ1-3): GAGVSQSPSNKVTEKGKDVELRCDPISGHTALYWYRQSLGQGLEFLIYFQGNSAPDKSGLPSDRFSAERTGGSVSTLTIQRTQQEDSAVYLCASSSYSLSGNTIYFGEGSWLTVV.

This clonotype has more than one count but fewer than ten. The chain combines TRBV12-3 or TRBV12-4 with TRBJ1-6; D perhaps matches TRBD1 (6 bases). With 0 bases removed from V and 10 bases from J, the gap between germline ends came to 16 bases. There are 16 residues in the CDR3. CDR3 in amino acids: CASSLASGAGNSPLHF. The CDR3 DNA is TGTGCCAGCAGTTTAGCGTCAGGGGCAGGAAACTCACCCCTCCACTTT.

Ten or more counts support this clonotype. This sequence joins TRBV27 and TRBJ2-5; TRBD2 agrees at 7 bases. The CDR3 length is 15 residues. After removal of 6 bases from V and 2 bases from J, the junction contained 9 bases not matched to a gene. Per germline, CDR1 MNHEY and CDR2 SMNVEV (reference sequence). CDR3 amino acids: CASRLPGGSQETQYF. DNA of the CDR3: TGTGCCAGCAGGCTGCCCGGGGGGTCACAAGAGACCCAGTACTTC.

In regard to this clonotype: One end of the junction fails to match germline, which may point to a read error. The chain employs TRBV20-1 and TRBJ1-1, with 7 nucleotides matching TRBD1. There are 11 residues in the CDR3. Germline assignment: CDR1 DFQATT and CDR2 SNEGSKA (reference sequence). The CDR3 spells CSARGTVEAFF. CDR3 bases: TGCAGTGCCAGAGGGACAGTTGAAGCTTTCTTT.

This clonotype was observed at least ten times. The CDR3 region has the DNA TGTGCCAGCAGCCGACGGACAGTAGAATACGAGCAGTACTTC. Amino acid sequence: CASSRRTVEYEQYF. This rearrangement joins TRBV7-2 to TRBJ2-7, with D perhaps TRBD1 (6 bases). Germline loops: CDR1 SGHTA, CDR2 FQGNSA. The CDR3 is made up of 14 amino acids. Trimming removed 5 bases at V and 4 bases at J, with 15 bases between. Combining the CDR3 with reference TRBV7-2 and TRBJ2-7 gives the whole variable domain GAGVSQSPSNKVTEKGKDVELRCDPISGHTALYWYRQSLGQGLEFLIYFQGNSAPDKSGLPSDRFSAERTGGSVSTLTIQRTQQEDSAVYLCASSRRTVEYEQYFGPGTRLTVT.

In this sample, this clonotype turned up a few times. The V and J genes are TRBV6-6 and TRBJ2-4, with a possible D match to TRBD2 (5 bases). The germline V and J ends were trimmed by 7 bases and 3 bases, with 16 bases remaining between them. CDR1 and CDR2 from the germline V gene are MNHNY and SVGAGI (reference sequence). There are 15 residues in the CDR3. CDR3: CASTKSEGNKNIQYF. As DNA, the CDR3 is TGTGCCAGCACAAAGAGTGAGGGTAACAAAAACATTCAGTACTTC.

As DNA, the CDR3 is TGCGCCAGCAGCTTGGGAGGCAGCAGCTACGGCTACACCTTC. Translated: CASSLGGSSYGYTF. The rearrangement joins TRBV5-1 to TRBJ1-2; D is uncertain. The V end lost 0 bases, the J end lost 8 bases, and 14 bases lay between the germline ends. There are 14 residues in the CDR3. Looked up from germline, CDR1 is SGHRS and CDR2 is YFSETQ. The full variable domain, its missing parts supplied by reference TRBV5-1 and TRBJ1-2, is KAGVTQTPRYLIKTRGQQVTLSCSPISGHRSVSWYQQTPGQGLQFLFEYFSETQRNKGNFPGRFSGRQFSNSRSEMNVSTLELGDSALYLCASSLGGSSYGYTFGSGTRLTVV.

There are many counts of this clonotype. The genes are TRBV9 and TRBJ2-7; D may match TRBD1 or TRBD2 (6 bases each). The CDR3 is 13 residues long. Trimming left V 0 bases short and J 6 bases short, with 10 bases between. Germline lookup yields CDR1 SGDLS and CDR2 YYNGEE. The CDR3, as DNA: TGTGCCAGCAGCGTAGTACAGGGAGGCGAGCAGTACTTC. It specifies CASSVVQGGEQYF. Using reference TRBV9 and TRBJ2-7 for the parts outside the CDR3, the full variable domain is DSGVTQTPKHLITATGQRVTLRCSPRSGDLSVYWYQQSLDQGLQFLIQYYNGEERAKGNILERFSAQQFPDLHSELNLSSLELGDSALYFCASSVVQGGEQYFGPGTRLTVT.

This clonotype was counted a few times. The V and J genes are TRBV20-1 and TRBJ2-3; D might be TRBD2 (5 bases). The V end lost 3 bases, the J end lost 0 bases, and 10 bases lay between the germline ends. The germline CDR1 and CDR2 sequences are DFQATT and SNEGSKA (reference sequence). The CDR3 loop spans 14 amino acids. CDR3 bases: TGCAGTGCTAGGCGGAGGACTAGCACAGATACGCAGTATTTT. Protein: CSARRRTSTDTQYF.

The rearrangement links TRBV2 to TRBJ2-5, with 12 bases that match TRBD2. This CDR3 contains 16 residues. Germline CDR1 and CDR2: SNHLY and FYNNEI. The junction had 7 bases not matched to a gene; V was cut back by 3 bases and J by 5 bases. This CDR3 is CASSDRLAGGRETQYF. The CDR3 DNA reads TGTGCCAGCAGTGATCGGCTAGCGGGGGGGCGCGAGACCCAGTACTTC. The full variable domain, in which reference TRBV2 and TRBJ2-5 provide the parts outside the CDR3, is EPEVTQTPSHQVTQMGQEVILRCVPISNHLYFYWYRQILGQKVEFLVSFYNNEISEKSEIFDDQFSVERPDGSNFTLKIRSTKLEDSAMYFCASSDRLAGGRETQYFGPGTRLLVL.

This rearrangement joins TRBV12-3 or TRBV12-4 to TRBJ2-7; 13 bases match TRBD2. The CDR3 spans 19 residues. With 7 bases clipped from V and 0 bases from J, the junction kept 15 bases outside the gene matches. In DNA, the CDR3 is TGTGCCAGCACCAAATCTACTAGCGGGAGGGCCCCGAGCTCCTACGAGCAGTACTTC. This codes for CASTKSTSGRAPSSYEQYF.

The rearrangement uses TRBV7-2 and TRBJ2-7; 7 bases match TRBD2. The CDR3 length is 15 residues. Germline loops: CDR1 SGHTA, CDR2 FQGNSA. The V and J ends lost 5 bases and 0 bases, in that order; junction bases with no gene match: 7. In DNA form, the CDR3 reads TGTGCCAGCAGCCGCCAGCGGGGCCGCTCCTACGAGCAGTACTTC. Translation: CASSRQRGRSYEQYF. Based on the CDR3 plus reference TRBV7-2 and TRBJ2-7, the full variable domain is GAGVSQSPSNKVTEKGKDVELRCDPISGHTALYWYRQSLGQGLEFLIYFQGNSAPDKSGLPSDRFSAERTGGSVSTLTIQRTQQEDSAVYLCASSRQRGRSYEQYFGPGTRLTVT.

This chain connects TRBV28 to TRBJ2-7; no clear D. This CDR3 region has 14 residues. Trimming pared 8 bases from V and 2 bases from J, leaving 16 bases between. From germline, CDR1 is MDHEN and CDR2 SYDVKM. CDR3: CASSFETPTYEQYF. As DNA, the CDR3 is TGTGCCAGCTCGTTTGAGACGCCCACCTACGAGCAGTACTTC.

V usage is TRBV18 and J usage is TRBJ2-3; D is undetermined. The germline V gene has CDR1 KGHSH and CDR2 LQKENI. V gave up 5 bases and J gave up 2 bases, with 14 bases separating them. This CDR3 is built from 15 residues. The CDR3 region is CASSSGPLITDTQYF. The CDR3 DNA sequence: TGTGCCAGCTCATCCGGACCCCTGATCACAGATACGCAGTATTTT.

This clonotype came up many times. The chain combines TRBV20-1 with TRBJ2-2; D is possibly TRBD2 (6 bases). The CDR3 sequence is 14 residues long. V was pared by 3 bases and J by 3 bases, with 11 bases between. Looked up from germline, CDR1 is DFQATT and CDR2 is SNEGSKA (reference sequence). In nucleotides, the CDR3 is TGCAGTGCTAGGAGTCGGGGGTACACCGGGGAGCTGTTTTTT. This encodes CSARSRGYTGELFF.

The sample holds a few counts of this clonotype. V usage is TRBV7-6 and J usage is TRBJ2-7; TRBD1 matches 9 bases. Per the germline V gene, CDR1 is SGHVS and CDR2 is FNYEAQ. V was clipped by 4 bases and J by 3 bases; unmatched bases: 10. The CDR3 consists of 16 residues. The CDR3 reads CASSSKPDRGLYEQYF. The CDR3 region has the DNA TGTGCCAGCAGCTCCAAACCGGACAGGGGACTCTACGAGCAGTACTTC.

The gene calls are TRBV6-2 or TRBV6-3 and TRBJ2-3, with D perhaps matching TRBD2 (6 bases). The CDR3 is 15 residues long. V lost 6 bases, J lost 0 bases, and 13 bases lay in between. CDR1 is MNHEY, CDR2 SVGEGT, per germline. CDR3 residues: CASSYVAGSTDTQYF. The CDR3 DNA reads as TGTGCCAGCAGCTACGTCGCGGGGAGCACAGATACGCAGTATTTT.

This clonotype was seen at least ten times. This chain joins TRBV19 and TRBJ2-6; tentative D call: TRBD2 (5 bases). Germline V CDR1 and CDR2: LNHDA, SQIVND (reference sequence). V lost 5 bases and J 0 bases, leaving 11 bases between the germline ends. The CDR3 has 16 residues. The CDR3 is CASSLGRDSGANVLTF. CDR3 nucleotides: TGTGCCAGTAGTCTCGGACGGGACTCTGGGGCCAACGTCCTGACTTTC. The full variable domain, with the rest looked up from reference TRBV19 and TRBJ2-6, is DGGITQSPKYLFRKEGQNVTLSCEQNLNHDAMYWYRQDPGQGLRLIYYSQIVNDFQKGDIAEGYSVSREKKESFPLTVTSAQKNPTAFYLCASSLGRDSGANVLTFGAGSRLTVL.

The V and J genes are TRBV20-1 and TRBJ1-1; no firm D call. Germline CDR1 and CDR2: DFQATT and SNEGSKA (reference sequence). This CDR3 comprises 15 residues. Trimming took 0 bases from V and 3 from J, leaving 14 bases between them. As DNA, the CDR3 is TGCAGTGCTAGAGAGGGGTTCAAGGAGGACACTGAAGCTTTCTTT. It translates to CSAREGFKEDTEAFF.

The V gene is TRBV29-1, the J gene TRBJ1-2, with TRBD1 matching over 8 bases. The junction had 4 bases not matched to a gene; V was cut back by 2 bases and J by 8 bases. There are 12 residues in the CDR3. Germline V gene sequence: CDR1 SQVTM, CDR2 ANQGSEA. CDR3 nucleotides: TGCAGCGTTGAATTCAGGGGGCAAGGCTACACCTTC. Translation: CSVEFRGQGYTF. The complete variable domain, with remaining parts taken from reference TRBV29-1 and TRBJ1-2, reads SAVISQKPSRDICQRGTSLTIQCQVDSQVTMMFWYRQQPGQSLTLIATANQGSEATYESGFVIDKFPISRPNLTFSTLTVSNMSPEDSSIYLCSVEFRGQGYTFGSGTRLTVV.

The V and J genes are TRBV7-2 and TRBJ2-7; D is ambiguous. The J call may be wrong; the DNA end is better matched by TRBJ2-4. The CDR3 runs 12 residues. CDR1 is SGHTA, CDR2 FQGNSA, per germline. CDR3 sequence reads: CASSSPFGIQYF. The CDR3 DNA reads TGTGCCAGCAGCTCGCCGTTTGGCATTCAGTACTTC.

J is TRBJ1-5 and V is TRBV28; no reliable D call. The CDR3 covers 14 residues. Deletions cut 8 bases from V and 5 bases from J, with 16 bases between. Germline loops: CDR1 MDHEN, CDR2 SYDVKM. CDR3 amino acids: CASGPRALDQPQHF. The CDR3 DNA reads as TGTGCCAGCGGACCCCGGGCATTGGATCAGCCCCAGCATTTT.

The CDR3 DNA reads as TGTGCCAGCTCACTAACAAGGGGGAAAGAGACCCAGTACTTC. Its translation: CASSLTRGKETQYF. The rearrangement links TRBV18 to TRBJ2-5, with D possibly TRBD1 on 6 matching bases. The CDR3 runs 14 residues. CDR1 and CDR2 (germline): KGHSH, LQKENI. Trimming left V 4 bases short and J 3 bases short, with 12 bases between. The whole variable domain, remainder taken from reference TRBV18 and TRBJ2-5, is NAGVMQNPRHLVRRRGQEARLRCSPMKGHSHVYWYRQLPEEGLKFMVYLQKENIIDESGMPKERFSAEFPKEGPSILRIQQVVRGDSAAYFCASSLTRGKETQYFGPGTRLLVL.

This clonotype was detected only a few times. The chain joins TRBV24-1 to TRBJ2-3; 7 bases are shared with TRBD1. The junction had 10 bases not matched to a gene; V was cut back by 5 bases and J by 0 bases. This CDR3 is 17 amino acids long. Germline V gene lookup returns CDR1 KGHDR and CDR2 SFDVKD. CDR3 sequence: CATSGLTRGPSTDTQYF. CDR3 coding DNA: TGTGCCACCAGTGGTCTCACTAGGGGGCCCAGCACAGATACGCAGTATTTT.

The chain employs TRBV20-1 and TRBJ2-7, with 11 bases fitting TRBD1. Germline V lookup: CDR1 DFQATT, CDR2 SNEGSKA (reference sequence). CDR3 length equals 13 residues. V shed 5 bases, J shed 5 bases, and the junction held 5 bases outside the gene matches. CDR3 DNA sequence: TGCAGTGCTCCGGGACAGGGGGGGAACGAGCAGTACTTC. It encodes CSAPGQGGNEQYF.

The J gene is TRBJ2-3, the V gene TRBV13; TRBD2 aligns across 7 bases. Germline CDR1 is PRHDT and CDR2 is FYEKMQ (reference sequence). Trimming took 0 bases from V and 0 from J; bases not matched to a gene: 12. This CDR3 region has 19 residues. CDR3: CASSLGRVGGTPSTDTQYF. Written as DNA, the CDR3 is TGTGCCAGCAGCTTAGGCCGTGTCGGGGGGACCCCTAGCACAGATACGCAGTATTTT.

The rearrangement joins TRBV2 to TRBJ2-3, with TRBD2 identical over 7 bases. This CDR3 region has 17 residues. Per the germline V gene, CDR1 is SNHLY and CDR2 is FYNNEI. Germline trimming cut 8 bases from V and 2 bases from J; bases unmatched to any gene: 16. The CDR3 bases are TGTGCCAGCGGTCTAGGAGTCGGGACTACCTACACAGATACGCAGTATTTT. Residues: CASGLGVGTTYTDTQYF.

About this clonotype: Because it lacks the conserved phenylalanine or tryptophan at the end, this CDR3 is likely a read error. The chain uses TRBV4-1 and TRBJ1-4; D may be TRBD1 (5 bases). This CDR3 region has 14 residues. The V end lost 0 bases, the J end lost 8 bases, and 10 bases lay between the germline ends. Looked up from germline, CDR1 is MGHRA and CDR2 is YSYEKL. CDR3 loop: CASSQESRGEKLFL. The CDR3, as DNA: TGCGCCAGCAGCCAAGAAAGTCGGGGGGAAAAACTGTTTTTG.